This entry is about one TCR beta chain. Its specificity is not known. The sample is drawn from a study of graft-versus-host responses after intestinal transplantation. Study overall: Once they had received anti-thymocyte globulin induction, all recipients took tacrolimus and steroids for about 3 years.

The table came from immunoSEQ multiplex PCR; TCRdb's copy has only in-frame clones and leaves some out. Among roughly 120,000 clones listed, more than 85% were seen once. Study results and limitations: An association linked early post-transplant HvG declines with peak circulating GvH clone levels. Graft-donor T cell macrochimerism coincided with high graft-versus-host to host-versus-graft clonal ratios in allografts. In recipient marrow, GvH clones were found, and some appeared first in ileum or blood.

The CDR3 sequence is 15 residues long. In germline, CDR1 is LGHNA, CDR2 YNFKEQ. The V end lost 0 bases, the J end lost 1 base, and 10 bases lay between the germline ends. This TCR derives from a human donor who was the organ donor for an intestinal transplant. Source: unstimulated CD8+ T cells sorted from spleen or lymph node cells, taken before transplant. V and J are TRBV4-2 and TRBJ2-7; D remains ambiguous. CDR3 nucleotide sequence: TGTGCCAGCAGCCAAGAATTACGCTCGTCCTACGAGCAGTACTTC. As protein: CASSQELRSSYEQYF.